This TCR beta chain originates from a study of blood T cell repertoires in COVID-19. As for the study in general: Some COVID-19 samples were acute and others convalescent; all came from the United States, Italy and Spain. In each case, the material was cDNA or gDNA derived from T cells, B-cell-depleted T cells, or PBMCs.

In the original workflow: Estimation of nucleated cell counts relied on the amplification of reference gene primers. Profiled with immunoSEQ multiplex PCR; TCRdb holds only in-frame clones, not every one. The V and J calls and clone size are taken from that table; D and trimming were inferred from the DNA. Altogether some 100,000 clones are present, 80% to 95% being singletons, with the ten largest covering roughly 0.99%. Germline assignment: CDR1 MNHNY and CDR2 SVGAGI (reference sequence). The J segment lost 2 bases and the V segment lost 5 bases, leaving 9 bases of the junction unmatched. The CDR3 extends over 16 amino acids.

The V and J genes are TRBV6-6 and TRBJ2-5, with 9 bases fitting TRBD2. The source of this sequence is a man in his 60s with acute or convalescent COVID-19. Sequenced sample: peripheral blood. The CDR3 protein is CASSPGRTSDQETQYF. CDR3 coding DNA: TGTGCCAGCAGTCCCGGGAGGACTAGCGATCAAGAGACCCAGTACTTC.